The TCR beta chain described here comes from a study of a mutant IDH1 vaccine in newly diagnosed glioma (dated by TCRdb to the early 2020s). For the study in its entirety: Patients were given eight vaccinations, in weeks 1, 3, 5, 7, 11, 15, 19 and 23, which matched visits V03 through V10. Of the roughly 31 treated patients, about 60% were male and approximately 38% were female, and the mean age was roughly 40 years. Longitudinal TCRB deep sequencing was done for 25 to 30 treated patients, wherever samples were available for exploratory analyses. In the chemotherapy-containing groups, vaccination started alongside temozolomide cycles, whereas in patients who had radiotherapy alone it started 4-6 weeks after radiotherapy. Peripheral blood was drawn at six visits: V03 (baseline), V05, V07, V10, V12 and V13. Before enrollment, most patients had been given radiochemotherapy with temozolomide as standard therapy, while the rest had received either radiotherapy alone or temozolomide alone.

This sample's time point label indicates: week 5, during vaccination. Every vaccine dose consisted of 300 ug of a 20-mer mutant IDH1 peptide in Montanide, administered subcutaneously together with topical imiquimod. All donors had newly diagnosed IDH1-mutant astrocytomas of WHO grade 3 or 4 that showed loss of nuclear ATRX. The samples were drawn from NOA16, a multicentre, single-arm, open-label phase I trial in Germany that tested a mutant IDH1 peptide vaccine in humans for the first time. Genomic DNA for TCRB sequencing was extracted from EDTA blood using the DNeasy Blood and Tissue Kit. Looking up the germline V gene yields CDR1 MNHEY and CDR2 SVGAGI. Trimming costs V 0 bases and J 4 bases, and their ends lie 15 bases apart. There are 16 amino acids in the CDR3, from cysteine to phenylalanine inclusive. Just the 48-base CDR3 DNA is kept, in frame starting at base 1. The library was produced with the immunoSEQ multiplex PCR assay. Following the manufacturer's protocol, the hsTCRB Kit was used to amplify rearranged TCR beta chain sequences. An Illumina MiSeq was used to sequence the TCRB libraries. The paper's data handling went like this. The kit vendor's proprietary platform handled demultiplexing, trimming and gene mapping. TCRdb retrieved this table from immuneACCESS and kept in-frame rearrangements only. Not all clones are present; in checked studies, unresolved V genes account for under half, and no reason is known for the remainder. That table supplies the V and J calls and clone size; D and trimming were determined from the DNA. The sample contains around 78,000 clones, 90% to 95% of them found a single time. Jointly, the top ten make up about 0.61% of the sample.

A remark on this clone: Its cognate antigen has yet to be identified. Base qualities are not recorded, but no much larger clone differs from it by a single base.

The investigation overall reported the following: It was noted by the authors that analyses of patient blood samples could not be reproduced owing to sample limitations. Immune responses induced by the vaccine were seen in around 94% of patients across multiple MHC alleles. Changes in the top peripheral T cell clonotypes picked up by TCRB sequencing did not appear to be linked to pseudoprogression. Selection of PBMC samples for TCRB deep sequencing was based on availability.

The V and J genes are TRBV6-5 and TRBJ2-5; the D segment is perhaps TRBD1 or TRBD2, each sharing 6 matched bases. The specimen comprised PBMCs, sampled from a glioma patient whose treatment included an IDH1 peptide vaccine. The TCR was taken from a woman in her 50s with glioma. The CDR3 is CASSYSIRGVRETQYF. The sequenced DNA is TGTGCCAGCAGTTACTCGATTAGGGGGGTGCGAGAGACCCAGTACTTC.